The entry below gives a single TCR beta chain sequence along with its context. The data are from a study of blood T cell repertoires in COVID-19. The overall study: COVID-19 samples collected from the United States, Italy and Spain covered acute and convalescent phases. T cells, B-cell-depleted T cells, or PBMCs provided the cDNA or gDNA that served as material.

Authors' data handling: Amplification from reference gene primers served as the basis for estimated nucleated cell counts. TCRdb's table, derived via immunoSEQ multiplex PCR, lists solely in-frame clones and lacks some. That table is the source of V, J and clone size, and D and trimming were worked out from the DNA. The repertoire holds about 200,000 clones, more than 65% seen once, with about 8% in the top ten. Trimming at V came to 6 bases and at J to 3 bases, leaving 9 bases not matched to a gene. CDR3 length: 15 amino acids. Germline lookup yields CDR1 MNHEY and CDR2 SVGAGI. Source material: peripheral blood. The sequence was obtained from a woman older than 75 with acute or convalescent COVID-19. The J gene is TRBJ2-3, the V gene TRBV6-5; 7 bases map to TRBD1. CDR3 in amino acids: CASRRQGSWTDTQYF. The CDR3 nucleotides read TGTGCCAGCAGAAGACAGGGAAGTTGGACAGATACGCAGTATTTT.